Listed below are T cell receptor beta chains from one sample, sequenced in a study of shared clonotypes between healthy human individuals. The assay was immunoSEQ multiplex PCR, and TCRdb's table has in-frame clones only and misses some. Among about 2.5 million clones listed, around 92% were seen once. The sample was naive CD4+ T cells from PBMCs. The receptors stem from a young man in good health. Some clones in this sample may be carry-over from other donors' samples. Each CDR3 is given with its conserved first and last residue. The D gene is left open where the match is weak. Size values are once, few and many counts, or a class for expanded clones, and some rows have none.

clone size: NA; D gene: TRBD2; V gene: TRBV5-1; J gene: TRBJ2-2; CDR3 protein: CASGAGSPANTGELFF; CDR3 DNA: TGCGCCAGCGGAGCGGGGAGTCCCGCGAACACCGGGGAGCTGTTTTTT
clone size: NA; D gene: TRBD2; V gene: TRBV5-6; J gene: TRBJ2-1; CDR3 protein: CASSLVRRLAGNNEQFF; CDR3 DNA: TGTGCCAGCAGCCTTGTTAGGAGGCTAGCGGGAAACAATGAGCAGTTCTTC
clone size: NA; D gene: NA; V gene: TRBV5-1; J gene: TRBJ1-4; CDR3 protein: CASSLATGNEKLFF; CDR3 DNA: TGCGCCAGCAGCTTGGCGACAGGAAATGAAAAACTGTTTTTT
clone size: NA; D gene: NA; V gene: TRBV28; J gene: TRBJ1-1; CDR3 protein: CASSFRWEATEAFF; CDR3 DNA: TGTGCCAGCAGTTTCCGATGGGAGGCCACTGAAGCTTTCTTT
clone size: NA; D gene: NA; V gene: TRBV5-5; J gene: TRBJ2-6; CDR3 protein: CASSLAPWNSGANVLTF; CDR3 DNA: TGTGCCAGCAGCTTGGCCCCATGGAACTCTGGGGCCAACGTCCTGACTTTC
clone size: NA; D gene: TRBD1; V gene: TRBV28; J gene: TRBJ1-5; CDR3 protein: CASATGSLGYQPQHF; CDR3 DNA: TGTGCCAGCGCGACAGGGTCCCTTGGCTACCAGCCCCAGCATTTT
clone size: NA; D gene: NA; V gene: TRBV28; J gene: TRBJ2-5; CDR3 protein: CASSATIAETQYF; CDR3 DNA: TGTGCCAGCAGTGCGACTATAGCAGAGACCCAGTACTTC
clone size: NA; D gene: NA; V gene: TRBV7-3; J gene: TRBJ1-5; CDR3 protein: CASSPRHQPQHF; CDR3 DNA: TGTGCCAGCAGCCCGCGACATCAGCCCCAGCATTTT
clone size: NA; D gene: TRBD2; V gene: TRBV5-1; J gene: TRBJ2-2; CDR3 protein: CASSLEGLASGELFF; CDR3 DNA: TGCGCCAGCAGCTTGGAGGGACTAGCCTCCGGGGAGCTGTTTTTT
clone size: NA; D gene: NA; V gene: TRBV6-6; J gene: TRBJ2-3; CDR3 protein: CATQSGVF; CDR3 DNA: TGTGCCACCCAGTCCGGGGTTTTT
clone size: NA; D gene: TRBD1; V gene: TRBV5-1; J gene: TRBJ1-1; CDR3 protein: CASSTGTGMNTEAFF; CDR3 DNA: TGCGCCAGCAGCACCGGGACAGGTATGAACACTGAAGCTTTCTTT
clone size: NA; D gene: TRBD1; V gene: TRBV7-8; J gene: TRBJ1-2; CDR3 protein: CASSLLGGQGFGGYTF; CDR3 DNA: TGTGCCAGCAGCTTACTCGGGGGACAGGGGTTTGGTGGCTACACCTTC
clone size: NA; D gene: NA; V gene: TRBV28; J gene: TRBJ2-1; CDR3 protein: CASSLRTTTYNEQFF; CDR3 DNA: TGTGCCAGCAGTTTAAGGACTACCACTTACAATGAGCAGTTCTTC
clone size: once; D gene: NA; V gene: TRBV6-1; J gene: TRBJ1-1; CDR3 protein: CASSVRAPREAFF; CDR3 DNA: TGTGCCAGCAGTGTCCGGGCCCCCCGGGAAGCTTTCTTT
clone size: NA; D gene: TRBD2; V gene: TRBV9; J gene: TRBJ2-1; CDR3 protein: CASSVSGGPGYEQFF; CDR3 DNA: TGTGCCAGCAGCGTCTCGGGAGGGCCAGGATATGAGCAGTTCTTC
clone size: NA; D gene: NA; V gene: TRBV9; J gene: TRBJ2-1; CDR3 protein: CASSPLGLNNEQFF; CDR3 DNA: TGTGCCAGCAGCCCACTGGGACTTAACAATGAGCAGTTCTTC
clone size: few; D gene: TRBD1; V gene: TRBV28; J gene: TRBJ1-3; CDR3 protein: CASSLRTGTIYF; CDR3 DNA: TGTGCCAGCAGTTTGAGGACAGGCACCATATATTTT
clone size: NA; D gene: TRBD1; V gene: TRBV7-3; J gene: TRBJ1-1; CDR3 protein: CASSLGTGTEAFF; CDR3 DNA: TGTGCCAGCAGCTTAGGGACAGGCACTGAAGCTTTCTTT
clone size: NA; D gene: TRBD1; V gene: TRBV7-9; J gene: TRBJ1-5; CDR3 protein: CASSRGQGGNQPQHF; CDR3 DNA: TGTGCCAGCAGCCGAGGACAGGGGGGGAATCAGCCCCAGCATTTT
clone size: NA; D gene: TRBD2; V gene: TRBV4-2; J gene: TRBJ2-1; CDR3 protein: CASSHPPLAGGDEQFF; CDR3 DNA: TGTGCCAGCAGCCACCCCCCGTTAGCGGGAGGAGATGAGCAGTTCTTC
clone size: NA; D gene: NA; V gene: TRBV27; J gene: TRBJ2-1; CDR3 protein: CASSGTAQLTNEQFF; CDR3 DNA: TGTGCCAGCAGTGGGACTGCCCAACTTACCAATGAGCAGTTCTTC
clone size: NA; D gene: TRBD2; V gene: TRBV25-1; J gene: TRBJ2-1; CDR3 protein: CASSGQTSGSREFF; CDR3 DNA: TGTGCCAGCAGTGGCCAGACTAGCGGGAGTAGGGAGTTCTTC
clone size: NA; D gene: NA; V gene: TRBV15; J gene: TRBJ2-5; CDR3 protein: CATSRGGQRGEETQYF; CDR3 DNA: TGTGCCACCAGCAGAGGAGGACAGAGAGGAGAAGAGACCCAGTACTTC
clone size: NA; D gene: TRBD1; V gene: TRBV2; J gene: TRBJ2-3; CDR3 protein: CASSDRDRGWDTQYF; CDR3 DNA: TGTGCCAGCAGTGACAGGGACAGGGGCTGGGATACGCAGTATTTT
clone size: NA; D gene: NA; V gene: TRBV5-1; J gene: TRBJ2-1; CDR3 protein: CASSPAPGREHNEQFF; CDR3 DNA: TGCGCCAGCAGCCCCGCCCCCGGGAGAGAGCACAATGAGCAGTTCTTC
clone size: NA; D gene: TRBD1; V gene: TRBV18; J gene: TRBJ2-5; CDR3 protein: CASAGGQQETQYF; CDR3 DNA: TGTGCCAGCGCTGGGGGACAGCAAGAGACCCAGTACTTC
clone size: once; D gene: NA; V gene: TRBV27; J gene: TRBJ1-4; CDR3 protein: CASSLVGRGEKLFF; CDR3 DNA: TGTGCCAGCAGTTTAGTGGGGAGGGGTGAAAAACTGTTTTTT
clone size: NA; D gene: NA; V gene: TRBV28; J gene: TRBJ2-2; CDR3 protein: CASSLLRNTGELFF; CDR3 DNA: TGTGCCAGCAGTTTATTACGGAACACCGGGGAGCTGTTTTTT
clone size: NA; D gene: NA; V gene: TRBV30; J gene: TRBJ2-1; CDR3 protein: CAWTHSTPADLFEQFF; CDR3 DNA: TGTGCCTGGACCCACTCTACACCCGCGGATCTTTTTGAGCAGTTCTTC
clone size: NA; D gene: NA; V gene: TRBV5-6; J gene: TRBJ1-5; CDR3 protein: CASSLHAGYSNQPQHF; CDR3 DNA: TGTGCCAGCAGCTTGCATGCAGGGTACAGCAATCAGCCCCAGCATTTT
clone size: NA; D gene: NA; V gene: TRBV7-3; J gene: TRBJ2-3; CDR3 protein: CASSLASTDTQYF; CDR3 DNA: TGTGCCAGCAGCTTAGCTAGCACAGATACGCAGTATTTT
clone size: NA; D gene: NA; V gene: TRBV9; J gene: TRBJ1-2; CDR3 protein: CASSVNGNYGYTF; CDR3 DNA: TGTGCCAGCAGCGTAAATGGGAACTATGGCTACACCTTC
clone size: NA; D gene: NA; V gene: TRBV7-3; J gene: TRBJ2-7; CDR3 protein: CASSLGGFNEQYF; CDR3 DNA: TGTGCCAGCAGCTTGGGCGGTTTCAACGAGCAGTACTTC
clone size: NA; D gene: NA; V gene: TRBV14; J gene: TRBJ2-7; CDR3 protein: CASSQLPLGEQYF; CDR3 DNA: TGTGCCAGCAGCCAACTCCCCCTGGGCGAGCAGTACTTC
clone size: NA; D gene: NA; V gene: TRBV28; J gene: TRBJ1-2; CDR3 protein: CASSYGQGNYGYTF; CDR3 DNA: TGTGCCAGCAGTTATGGCCAGGGAAACTATGGCTACACCTTC
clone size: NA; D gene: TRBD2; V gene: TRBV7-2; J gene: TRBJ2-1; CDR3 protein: CASSSKGSGLAGGYEQFF; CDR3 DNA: TGTGCCAGCAGCTCGAAGGGTTCCGGGCTAGCGGGAGGGTATGAGCAGTTCTTC
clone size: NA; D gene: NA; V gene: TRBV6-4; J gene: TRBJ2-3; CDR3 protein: CASRNTGLTDTQYF; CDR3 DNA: TGTGCCAGCAGAAATACCGGGCTCACAGATACGCAGTATTTT
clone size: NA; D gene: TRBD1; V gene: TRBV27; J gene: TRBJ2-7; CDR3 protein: CASSPWTGGYEQYF; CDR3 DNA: TGTGCCAGCAGTCCCTGGACAGGGGGCTACGAGCAGTACTTC
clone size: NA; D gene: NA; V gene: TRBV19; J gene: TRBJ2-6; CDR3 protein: CASSILSSGAGANVLTF; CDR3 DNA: TGTGCCAGTAGTATCCTATCTTCCGGGGCCGGGGCCAACGTCCTGACTTTC
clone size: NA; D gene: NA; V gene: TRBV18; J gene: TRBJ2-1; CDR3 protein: CASSPVGLSYNEQFF; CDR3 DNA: TGTGCCAGCTCACCAGTTGGACTCTCCTACAATGAGCAGTTCTTC
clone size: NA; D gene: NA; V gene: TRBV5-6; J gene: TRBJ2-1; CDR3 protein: CASWSRIANNEQFF; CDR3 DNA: TGTGCCAGCTGGTCCCGTATAGCGAACAATGAGCAGTTCTTC
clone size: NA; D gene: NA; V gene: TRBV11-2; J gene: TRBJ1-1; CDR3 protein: CASSSEGRNTEAFF; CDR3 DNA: TGTGCCAGCAGCTCAGAAGGTAGGAACACTGAAGCTTTCTTT
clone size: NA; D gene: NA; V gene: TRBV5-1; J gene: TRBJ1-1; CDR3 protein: CASSLQTANTEAFF; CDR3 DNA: TGCGCCAGCAGCCTACAGACAGCGAACACTGAAGCTTTCTTT
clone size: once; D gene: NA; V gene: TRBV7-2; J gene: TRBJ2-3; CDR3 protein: CASSFQPHGSTDTQYF; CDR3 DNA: TGTGCCAGCAGCTTCCAGCCGCACGGTAGCACAGATACGCAGTATTTT